These T cell receptor beta chains were read from a single sample in a study of blood T cell repertoires in COVID-19. Produced via immunoSEQ multiplex PCR; TCRdb's table is partial and in-frame only. The sample has around 29,000 clones; approximately 91% are singletons. The specimen was peripheral blood. The origin of the receptors is a human donor with active COVID-19. The donor label of this sample is uncertain. CDR3s include the opening cysteine and the closing phenylalanine or tryptophan. The order of the fields is CDR3 protein, CDR3 DNA, D gene, clone size, V gene, J gene. D genes are given only for firm matches. Only some rows state a clone size, as once, few, many or a class for expanded clones.

CDR3: CASSSNREGYEQYF; DNA: TGTGCCAGCAGTTCCAACAGGGAGGGCTACGAGCAGTACTTC; D: NA; size: NA; V: TRBV27; J: TRBJ2-7
CDR3: CASIGTGVSGYTF; DNA: TGTGCCAGCATCGGGACAGGAGTTAGTGGCTACACCTTC; D: TRBD1; size: NA; V: TRBV6-5; J: TRBJ1-2
CDR3: CASSLGGSGGAYEQYF; DNA: TGTGCCAGCAGCTTAGGAGGGAGCGGGGGGGCCTACGAGCAGTACTTC; D: TRBD2; size: NA; V: TRBV5-4; J: TRBJ2-7
CDR3: CASSLPATGTEAFF; DNA: TGTGCCAGCAGCCTACCCGCTACAGGGACTGAAGCTTTCTTT; D: NA; size: NA; V: TRBV5-6; J: TRBJ1-1
CDR3: CASSPTTGGAGGYTF; DNA: TGTGCCAGCAGCCCGACTACAGGGGGCGCAGGAGGCTACACCTTC; D: TRBD1; size: NA; V: TRBV7-6; J: TRBJ1-2
CDR3: CASSHSPNPSRGTGELFF; DNA: TGTGCCAGCAGCCACAGCCCAAACCCAAGTCGGGGCACCGGGGAGCTGTTTTTT; D: NA; size: NA; V: TRBV7-2; J: TRBJ2-2
CDR3: CASSQALLGNTIYF; DNA: TGTGCCAGCAGCCAAGCCTTGTTAGGAAACACCATATATTTT; D: NA; size: NA; V: TRBV3-1/TRBV3-2; J: TRBJ1-3
CDR3: CASSLGGLEAFF; DNA: TGTGCCAGCAGTTTAGGAGGACTTGAAGCTTTCTTT; D: NA; size: NA; V: TRBV12-3/TRBV12-4; J: TRBJ1-1
CDR3: CASSAIGRGQETQYF; DNA: TGTGCCAGCAGCGCCATCGGTCGGGGACAAGAGACCCAGTACTTC; D: NA; size: NA; V: TRBV9; J: TRBJ2-5
CDR3: CASSRELAGNTGELFF; DNA: TGTGCCAGCTCACGGGAACTAGCGGGGAACACCGGGGAGCTGTTTTTT; D: TRBD2; size: NA; V: TRBV18; J: TRBJ2-2
CDR3: CATSRVTDTQYF; DNA: TGTGCCACCAGCAGGGTCACAGATACGCAGTATTTT; D: NA; size: NA; V: TRBV24-1; J: TRBJ2-3
CDR3: CASSQVYITTTDTQYF; DNA: TGTGCCAGCAGCCAAGTTTACATCACCACCACAGATACGCAGTATTTT; D: NA; size: NA; V: TRBV3-1/TRBV3-2; J: TRBJ2-3
CDR3: CSVAIGTAVSEQYF; DNA: TGCAGCGTTGCGATCGGGACAGCGGTCTCGGAGCAGTACTTC; D: TRBD1; size: NA; V: TRBV29-1; J: TRBJ2-7
CDR3: CASSLYPQGATGELFF; DNA: TGTGCCAGCTCACTATACCCCCAGGGGGCAACCGGGGAGCTGTTTTTT; D: TRBD1; size: NA; V: TRBV18; J: TRBJ2-2
CDR3: CASSPPYQGGRSPLHF; DNA: TGTGCCAGCAGCCCTCCATATCAAGGGGGAAGATCACCCCTCCACTTT; D: NA; size: NA; V: TRBV3-1/TRBV3-2; J: TRBJ1-6
CDR3: CASSSSGGIYNEQFF; DNA: TGTGCCAGCAGTTCTAGCGGGGGGATTTACAATGAGCAGTTCTTC; D: TRBD2; size: NA; V: TRBV6-2/TRBV6-3; J: TRBJ2-1
CDR3: CASSKTGGSRTTEAFF; DNA: TGTGCCAGCAGTAAAACAGGGGGTAGTAGAACAACTGAAGCTTTCTTT; D: TRBD1; size: NA; V: TRBV3-1/TRBV3-2; J: TRBJ1-1
CDR3: CASSQVAGYGYTF; DNA: TGCGCCAGCAGCCAGGTCGCCGGCTATGGCTACACCTTC; D: NA; size: few; V: TRBV10-2; J: TRBJ1-2
CDR3: CASSQDLGRAEAFF; DNA: TGCGCCAGCAGCCAAGATTTGGGCAGGGCTGAAGCTTTCTTT; D: NA; size: NA; V: TRBV4-3; J: TRBJ1-1
CDR3: CASSEFGQENGYTF; DNA: TGTGCCAGCAGTGAATTCGGACAGGAGAATGGCTACACCTTC; D: TRBD1; size: NA; V: TRBV25-1; J: TRBJ1-2
CDR3: CASSQTTSGGNYSSYEQYF; DNA: TGCGCCAGCAGCCAGACCACTAGCGGGGGAAATTACAGCTCCTACGAGCAGTACTTC; D: TRBD2; size: NA; V: TRBV4-1; J: TRBJ2-7
CDR3: CASSYVEVGGTQYF; DNA: TGTGCCAGCAGTTACGTTGAAGTGGGGGGAACCCAGTACTTC; D: NA; size: NA; V: TRBV6-2/TRBV6-3; J: TRBJ2-5
CDR3: CARSLAEGDEAFF; DNA: TGTGCCAGAAGCTTGGCCGAGGGGGATGAAGCTTTCTTT; D: NA; size: NA; V: TRBV5-3; J: TRBJ1-1
CDR3: CASRETDYGYTF; DNA: TGCGCCAGCAGGGAGACAGACTATGGCTACACCTTC; D: NA; size: NA; V: TRBV5-1; J: TRBJ1-2
CDR3: CSVVEGQYF; DNA: TGCAGCGTCGTGGAGGGGCAGTATTTT; D: NA; size: NA; V: TRBV29-1; J: TRBJ2-3
CDR3: CASYSQYTDTQYF; DNA: TGTGCCAGCTACTCACAGTACACAGATACGCAGTATTTT; D: NA; size: NA; V: TRBV12-3/TRBV12-4; J: TRBJ2-3
CDR3: CASSFFPPKRTQVLQVTGELFF; DNA: TGTGCCAGTAGTTTCTTCCCCCCAAAGCGAACACAGGTACTGCAGGTCACCGGGGAGCTGTTTTTT; D: NA; size: NA; V: TRBV19; J: TRBJ2-2
CDR3: CASSYNRQVCQPQHF; DNA: TGTGCCAGCAGTTACAACCGACAGGTCTGTCAGCCCCAGCATTTT; D: NA; size: NA; V: TRBV6-7; J: TRBJ1-5
CDR3: CASSYDRFNEKLFF; DNA: TGTGCCAGCAGTTACGACAGATTTAATGAAAAACTGTTTTTT; D: NA; size: once; V: TRBV6-5; J: TRBJ1-4
CDR3: CASSRRGGIYGYTF; DNA: TGTGCCAGCAGCCGGCGGGGGGGTATCTATGGCTACACCTTC; D: NA; size: NA; V: TRBV7-9; J: TRBJ1-2
CDR3: CASSDPPSGPYNEQFF; DNA: TGTGCCAGCAGTGATCCGCCTAGCGGGCCCTACAATGAGCAGTTCTTC; D: TRBD2; size: NA; V: TRBV2; J: TRBJ2-1
CDR3: CAPGVESRCYTF; DNA: TGTGCCCCCGGAGTGGAATCCCGCTGCTACACCTTC; D: NA; size: NA; V: TRBV7-8; J: TRBJ1-2
CDR3: CASALQGNQPQHF; DNA: TGCGCCAGCGCACTACAGGGCAATCAGCCCCAGCATTTT; D: NA; size: few; V: TRBV10-1; J: TRBJ1-5
CDR3: CASSPGQGLSYEQYF; DNA: TGTGCCAGTAGCCCGGGACAGGGGCTTTCCTACGAGCAGTACTTC; D: TRBD1; size: NA; V: TRBV19; J: TRBJ2-7
CDR3: CASSRTGSNSPLHF; DNA: TGTGCCAGCAGCCGGACAGGGTCTAATTCACCCCTCCACTTT; D: TRBD1; size: NA; V: TRBV3-1/TRBV3-2; J: TRBJ1-6
CDR3: CASSQGRGASYEQYF; DNA: TGTGCCAGCAGCCAAGGGCGGGGGGCCTCCTACGAGCAGTACTTC; D: TRBD2; size: NA; V: TRBV3-1/TRBV3-2; J: TRBJ2-7
CDR3: CASSPQAAGLWYGYTF; DNA: TGTGCCAGCAGCCCACAAGCAGCAGGGTTATGGTATGGCTACACCTTC; D: NA; size: NA; V: TRBV9; J: TRBJ1-2
CDR3: CAITADFNTEAFF; DNA: TGTGCCATCACCGCAGACTTTAACACTGAAGCTTTCTTT; D: NA; size: NA; V: TRBV10-3; J: TRBJ1-1
CDR3: CASSQEQGLAGVNEQFF; DNA: TGTGCCAGCAGCCAAGAACAAGGACTAGCGGGGGTTAATGAGCAGTTCTTC; D: TRBD2; size: NA; V: TRBV3-1/TRBV3-2; J: TRBJ2-1
CDR3: CASSTAGGQGSYEQYF; DNA: TGTGCCAGTAGTACGGCCGGGGGACAGGGCTCCTACGAGCAGTACTTC; D: TRBD1; size: NA; V: TRBV19; J: TRBJ2-7